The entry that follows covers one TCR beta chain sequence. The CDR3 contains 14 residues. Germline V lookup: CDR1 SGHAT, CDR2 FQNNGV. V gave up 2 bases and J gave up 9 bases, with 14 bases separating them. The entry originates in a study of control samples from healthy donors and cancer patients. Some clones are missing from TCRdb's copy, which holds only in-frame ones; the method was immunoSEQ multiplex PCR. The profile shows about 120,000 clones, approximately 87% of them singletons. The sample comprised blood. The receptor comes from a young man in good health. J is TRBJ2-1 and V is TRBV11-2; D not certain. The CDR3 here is CASSLRAASGEQFF. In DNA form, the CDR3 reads TGTGCCAGCAGCTTACGGGCGGCCTCAGGTGAGCAGTTCTTC.